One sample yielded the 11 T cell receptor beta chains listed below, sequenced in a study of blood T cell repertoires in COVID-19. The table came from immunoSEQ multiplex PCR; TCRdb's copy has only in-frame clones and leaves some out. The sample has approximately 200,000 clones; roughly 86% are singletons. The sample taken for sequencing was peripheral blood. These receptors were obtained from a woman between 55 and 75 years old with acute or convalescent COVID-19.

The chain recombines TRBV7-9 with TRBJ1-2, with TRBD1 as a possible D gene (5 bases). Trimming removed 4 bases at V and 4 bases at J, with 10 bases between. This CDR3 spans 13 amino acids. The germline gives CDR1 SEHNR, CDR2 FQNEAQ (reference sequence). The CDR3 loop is CASSYDSFYGYTF. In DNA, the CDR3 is TGTGCCAGCAGCTACGACAGTTTCTATGGCTACACCTTC.

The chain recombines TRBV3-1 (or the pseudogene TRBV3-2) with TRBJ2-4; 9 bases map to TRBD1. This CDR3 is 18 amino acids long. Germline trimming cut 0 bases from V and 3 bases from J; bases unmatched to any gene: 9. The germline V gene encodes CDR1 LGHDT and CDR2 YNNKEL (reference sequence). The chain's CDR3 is CASSQESQQGAGKNIQYF. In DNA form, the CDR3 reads TGTGCCAGCAGCCAAGAGTCCCAACAGGGGGCGGGCAAAAACATTCAGTACTTC.

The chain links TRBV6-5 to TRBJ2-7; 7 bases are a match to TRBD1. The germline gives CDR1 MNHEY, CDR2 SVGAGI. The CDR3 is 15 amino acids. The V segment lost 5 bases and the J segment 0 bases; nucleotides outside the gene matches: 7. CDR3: CASSRTGTASYEQYF. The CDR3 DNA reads TGTGCCAGCAGTCGTACCGGGACAGCCTCCTACGAGCAGTACTTC.

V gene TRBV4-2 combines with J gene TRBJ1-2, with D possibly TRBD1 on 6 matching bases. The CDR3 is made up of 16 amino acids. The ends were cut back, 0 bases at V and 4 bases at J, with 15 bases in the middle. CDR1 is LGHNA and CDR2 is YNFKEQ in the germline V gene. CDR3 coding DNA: TGTGCCAGCAGCCAAGATTCGGCAGGGGTTGTCTATGGCTACACCTTC. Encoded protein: CASSQDSAGVVYGYTF.

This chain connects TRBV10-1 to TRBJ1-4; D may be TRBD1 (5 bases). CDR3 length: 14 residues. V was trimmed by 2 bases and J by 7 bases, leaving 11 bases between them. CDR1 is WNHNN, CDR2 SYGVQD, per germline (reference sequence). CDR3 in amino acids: CASSEAGKGEKLFF. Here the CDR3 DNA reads TGCGCCAGCAGTGAGGCAGGGAAGGGTGAAAAACTGTTTTTT.

DNA of the CDR3: TGTGCCAGCAGCGTCACTAGCGGGCCCTCCTACGAGCAGTACTTC. Translating gives CASSVTSGPSYEQYF. This chain links TRBV9 with TRBJ2-7, with 9 bases aligning to TRBD2. Germline lookup yields CDR1 SGDLS and CDR2 YYNGEE. CDR3 size: 15 residues. J was trimmed by 0 bases and V by 2 bases; bases with no gene match: 3.

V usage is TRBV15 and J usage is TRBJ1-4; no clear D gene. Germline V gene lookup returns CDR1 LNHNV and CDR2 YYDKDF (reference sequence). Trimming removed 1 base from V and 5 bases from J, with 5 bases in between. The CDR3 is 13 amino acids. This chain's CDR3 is CATSRARNEKLFF. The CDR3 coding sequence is TGTGCCACCAGCAGAGCCAGAAATGAAAAACTGTTTTTT.

CDR3 sequence reads: CASSAEQGYNQPQHF. The CDR3 nucleotides are TGTGCCAGCAGCGCGGAGCAGGGGTACAATCAGCCCCAGCATTTT. This chain links TRBV7-9 with TRBJ1-5; D perhaps matches TRBD1 (6 bases). The germline V and J ends were trimmed by 5 bases and 3 bases, with 14 bases remaining between them. CDR3 size: 15 residues. Germline V CDR1 and CDR2: SEHNR, FQNEAQ (reference sequence).

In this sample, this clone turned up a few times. The CDR3 region is CASSGHGTDYGYTF. The CDR3 nucleotides read TGTGCCAGCAGTGGGCATGGGACAGACTATGGCTACACCTTC. The chain couples TRBV28 to TRBJ1-2; 7 bases are shared with TRBD1. The J segment lost 3 bases and the V segment lost 5 bases, leaving 6 bases of the junction unmatched. The CDR3 is made up of 14 amino acids. CDR1 and CDR2 (germline): MDHEN, SYDVKM.

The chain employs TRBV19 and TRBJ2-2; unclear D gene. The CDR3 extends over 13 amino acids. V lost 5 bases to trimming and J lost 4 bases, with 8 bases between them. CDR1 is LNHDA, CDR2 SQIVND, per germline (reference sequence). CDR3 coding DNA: TGTGCCAGTAGTCCTTCTCGCACCGGGGAGCTGTTTTTT. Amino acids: CASSPSRTGELFF. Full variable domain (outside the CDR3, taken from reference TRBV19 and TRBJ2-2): DGGITQSPKYLFRKEGQNVTLSCEQNLNHDAMYWYRQDPGQGLRLIYYSQIVNDFQKGDIAEGYSVSREKKESFPLTVTSAQKNPTAFYLCASSPSRTGELFFGEGSRLTVL.

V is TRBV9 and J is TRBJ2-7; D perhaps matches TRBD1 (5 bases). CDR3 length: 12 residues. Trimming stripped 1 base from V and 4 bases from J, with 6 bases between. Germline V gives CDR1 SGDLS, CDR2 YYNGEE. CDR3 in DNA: TGTGCCAGCAGCGTATCAGGGTACGAGCAGTACTTC. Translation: CASSVSGYEQYF.